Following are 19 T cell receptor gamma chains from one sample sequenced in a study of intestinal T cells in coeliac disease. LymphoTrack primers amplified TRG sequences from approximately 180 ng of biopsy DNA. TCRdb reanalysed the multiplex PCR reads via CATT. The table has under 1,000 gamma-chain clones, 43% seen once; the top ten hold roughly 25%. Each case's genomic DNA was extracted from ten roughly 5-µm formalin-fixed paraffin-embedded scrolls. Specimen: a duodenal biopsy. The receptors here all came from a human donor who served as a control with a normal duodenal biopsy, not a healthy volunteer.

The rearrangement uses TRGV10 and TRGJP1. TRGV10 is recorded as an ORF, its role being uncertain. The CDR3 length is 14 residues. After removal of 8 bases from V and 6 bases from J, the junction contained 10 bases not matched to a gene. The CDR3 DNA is TGTGCTGCGTGGGATCAGTGCGCTGGTTGGTTCAAGATATTT. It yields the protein CAAWDQCAGWFKIF.

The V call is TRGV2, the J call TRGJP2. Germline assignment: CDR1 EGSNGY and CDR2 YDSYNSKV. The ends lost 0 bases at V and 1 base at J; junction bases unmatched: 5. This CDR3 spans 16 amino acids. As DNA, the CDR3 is TGTGCCACCTGGGACGGGAGTAGTAGTAGTGATTGGATCAAGACGTTT. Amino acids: CATWDGSSSSDWIKTF.

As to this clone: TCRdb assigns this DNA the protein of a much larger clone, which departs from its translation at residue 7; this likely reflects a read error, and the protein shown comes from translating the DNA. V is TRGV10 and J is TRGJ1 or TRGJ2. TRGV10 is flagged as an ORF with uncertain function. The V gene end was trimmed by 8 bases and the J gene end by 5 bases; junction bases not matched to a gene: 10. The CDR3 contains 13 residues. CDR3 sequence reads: CAAWDSRDYKKLF. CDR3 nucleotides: TGTGCTGCGTGGGATTCCAGGGATTATAAGAAACTCTTT.

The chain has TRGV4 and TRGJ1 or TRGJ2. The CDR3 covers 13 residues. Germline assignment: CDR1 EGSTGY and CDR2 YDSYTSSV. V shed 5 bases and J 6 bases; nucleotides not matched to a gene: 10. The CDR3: CATWGPFIYKKLF. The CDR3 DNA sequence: TGTGCCACCTGGGGCCCTTTTATTTATAAGAAACTCTTT.

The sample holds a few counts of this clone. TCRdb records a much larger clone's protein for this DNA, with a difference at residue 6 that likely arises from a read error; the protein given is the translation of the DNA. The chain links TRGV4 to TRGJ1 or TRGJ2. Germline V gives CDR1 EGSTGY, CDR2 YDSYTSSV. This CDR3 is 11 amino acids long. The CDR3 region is CATWNCYKKLF. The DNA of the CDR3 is TGTGCCACCTGGAATTGTTATAAGAAACTCTTT.

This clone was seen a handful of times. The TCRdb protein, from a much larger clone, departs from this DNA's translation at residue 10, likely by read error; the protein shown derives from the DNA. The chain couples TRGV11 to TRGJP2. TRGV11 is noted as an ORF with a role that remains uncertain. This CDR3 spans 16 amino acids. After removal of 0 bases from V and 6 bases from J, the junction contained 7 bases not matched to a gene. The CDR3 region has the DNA TGTGCCTGCTGGATTAGGCACCCGAGTGGTGATTGGATCAAGACGTTT. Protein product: CACWIRHPSGDWIKTF.

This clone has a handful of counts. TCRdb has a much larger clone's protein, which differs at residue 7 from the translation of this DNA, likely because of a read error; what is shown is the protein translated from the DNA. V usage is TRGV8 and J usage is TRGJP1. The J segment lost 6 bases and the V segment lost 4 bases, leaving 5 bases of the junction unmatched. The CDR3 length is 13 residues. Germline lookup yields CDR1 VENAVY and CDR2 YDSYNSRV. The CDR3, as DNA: TGTGCCACCTGGGAGACCGCTGGTTGGTTCAAGATATTT. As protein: CATWETAGWFKIF.

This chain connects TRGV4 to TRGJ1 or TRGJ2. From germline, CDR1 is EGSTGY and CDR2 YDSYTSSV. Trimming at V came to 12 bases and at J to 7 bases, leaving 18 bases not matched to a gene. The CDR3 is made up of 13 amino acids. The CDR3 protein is CAFDLTRGYKKLF. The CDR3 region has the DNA TGTGCCTTCGACTTAACTAGGGGGTATAAGAAACTCTTT.

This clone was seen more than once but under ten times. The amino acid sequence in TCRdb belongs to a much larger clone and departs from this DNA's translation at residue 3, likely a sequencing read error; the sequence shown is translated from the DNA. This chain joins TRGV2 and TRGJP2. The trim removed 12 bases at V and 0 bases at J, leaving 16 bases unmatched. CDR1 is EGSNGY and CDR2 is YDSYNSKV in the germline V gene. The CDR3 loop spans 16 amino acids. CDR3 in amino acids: CAAFMSFHSSDWIKTF. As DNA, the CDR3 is TGTGCCGCCTTTATGTCCTTCCATAGTAGTGATTGGATCAAGACGTTT.

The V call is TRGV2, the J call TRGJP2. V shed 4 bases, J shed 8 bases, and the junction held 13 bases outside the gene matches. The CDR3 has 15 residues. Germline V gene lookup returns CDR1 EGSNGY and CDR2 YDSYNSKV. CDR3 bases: TGTGCCACCTGGGAACGGGCCGGTTCCGATTGGATCAAGACGTTT. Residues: CATWERAGSDWIKTF.

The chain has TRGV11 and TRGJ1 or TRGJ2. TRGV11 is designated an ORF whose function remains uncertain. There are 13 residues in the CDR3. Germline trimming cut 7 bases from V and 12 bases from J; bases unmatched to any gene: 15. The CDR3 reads CACWIGVPCTKLF. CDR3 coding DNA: TGTGCCTGCTGGATCGGCGTCCCTTGTACGAAACTCTTT.

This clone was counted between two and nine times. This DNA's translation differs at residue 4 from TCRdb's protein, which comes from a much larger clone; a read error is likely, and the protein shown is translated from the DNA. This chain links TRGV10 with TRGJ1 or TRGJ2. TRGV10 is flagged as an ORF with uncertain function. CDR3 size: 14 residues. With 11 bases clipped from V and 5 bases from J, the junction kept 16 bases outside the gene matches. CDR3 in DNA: TGTGCTGCGCGGGATTGGAATGATGATTATAAGAAACTCTTT. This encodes CAARDWNDDYKKLF.

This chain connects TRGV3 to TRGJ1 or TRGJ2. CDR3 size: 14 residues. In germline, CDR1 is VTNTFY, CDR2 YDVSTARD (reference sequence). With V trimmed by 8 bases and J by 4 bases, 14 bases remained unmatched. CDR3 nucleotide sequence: TGTGCCACCTCGGCAATAGTTCGGTATTATAAGAAACTCTTT. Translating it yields CATSAIVRYYKKLF.

CDR3 region: CATWDGGTTGWFKIF. Written as DNA, the CDR3 is TGTGCCACCTGGGACGGGGGTACCACTGGTTGGTTCAAGATATTT. The chain links TRGV2 to TRGJP1. Germline CDR1 reads EGSNGY; CDR2 reads YDSYNSKV. The CDR3 totals 15 residues. The ends lost 0 bases at V and 1 base at J; junction bases unmatched: 2.

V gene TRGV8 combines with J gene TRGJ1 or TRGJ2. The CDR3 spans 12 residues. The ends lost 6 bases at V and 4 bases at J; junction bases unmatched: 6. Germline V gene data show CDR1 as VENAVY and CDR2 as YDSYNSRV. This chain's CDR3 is CATWIPYYKKLF. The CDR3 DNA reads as TGTGCCACCTGGATCCCCTATTATAAGAAACTCTTT.

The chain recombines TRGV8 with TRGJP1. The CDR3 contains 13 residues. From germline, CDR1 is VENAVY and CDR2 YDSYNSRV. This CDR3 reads CAPGRPTGWFKIF. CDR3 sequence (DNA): TGTGCACCTGGGAGACCGACTGGTTGGTTCAAGATATTT.

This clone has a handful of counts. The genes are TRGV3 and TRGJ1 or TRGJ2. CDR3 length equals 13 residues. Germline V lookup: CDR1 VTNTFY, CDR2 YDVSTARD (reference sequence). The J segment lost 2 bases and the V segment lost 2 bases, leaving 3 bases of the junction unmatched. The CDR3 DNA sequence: TGTGCCACCTGGGACAAACATTATTATAAGAAACTCTTT. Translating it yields CATWDKHYYKKLF.

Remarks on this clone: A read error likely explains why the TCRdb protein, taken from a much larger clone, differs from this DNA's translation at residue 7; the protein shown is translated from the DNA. In nucleotides, the CDR3 is TGTGCTGCGTGGGTTTATAGGAAACTCTTT. This translates into CAAWVYRKLF. The J gene is TRGJ1 or TRGJ2, the V gene TRGV10. TRGV10 is an ORF for which the function is uncertain. This CDR3 spans 10 amino acids.

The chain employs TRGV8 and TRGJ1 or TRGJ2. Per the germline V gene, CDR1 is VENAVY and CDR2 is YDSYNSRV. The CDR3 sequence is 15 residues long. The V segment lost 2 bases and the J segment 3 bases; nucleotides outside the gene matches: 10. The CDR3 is CATWDKGGFYYKKLF. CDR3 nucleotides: TGTGCCACCTGGGATAAGGGGGGGTTTTATTATAAGAAACTCTTT.